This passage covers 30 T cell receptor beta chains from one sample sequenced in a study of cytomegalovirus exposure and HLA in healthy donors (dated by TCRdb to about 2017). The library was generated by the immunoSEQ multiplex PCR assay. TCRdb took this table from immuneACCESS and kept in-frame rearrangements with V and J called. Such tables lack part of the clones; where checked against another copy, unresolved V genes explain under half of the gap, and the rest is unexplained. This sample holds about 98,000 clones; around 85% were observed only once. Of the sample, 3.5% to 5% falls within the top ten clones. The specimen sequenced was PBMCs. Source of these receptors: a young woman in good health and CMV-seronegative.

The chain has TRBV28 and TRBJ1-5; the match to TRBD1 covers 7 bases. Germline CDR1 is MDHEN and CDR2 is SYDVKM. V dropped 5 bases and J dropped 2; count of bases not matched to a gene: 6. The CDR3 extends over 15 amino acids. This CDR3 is CASSLGGAGNQPQHF. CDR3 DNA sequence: TGTGCCAGCAGTCTAGGGGGCGCGGGCAATCAGCCCCAGCATTTT.

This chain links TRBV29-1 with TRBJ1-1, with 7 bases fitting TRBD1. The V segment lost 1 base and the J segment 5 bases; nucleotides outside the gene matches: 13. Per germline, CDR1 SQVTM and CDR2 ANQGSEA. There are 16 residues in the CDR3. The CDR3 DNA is TGCAGCGTTGAAGCTTGGGACAGCACAGGGAATACTGAAGCTTTCTTT. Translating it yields CSVEAWDSTGNTEAFF.

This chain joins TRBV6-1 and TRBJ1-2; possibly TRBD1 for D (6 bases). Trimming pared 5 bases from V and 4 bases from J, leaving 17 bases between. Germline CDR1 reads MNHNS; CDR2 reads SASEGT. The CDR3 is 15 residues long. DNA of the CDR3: TGTGCCAGCAGTCCTACAGGGACAAGGTTCTATGGCTACACCTTC. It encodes CASSPTGTRFYGYTF.

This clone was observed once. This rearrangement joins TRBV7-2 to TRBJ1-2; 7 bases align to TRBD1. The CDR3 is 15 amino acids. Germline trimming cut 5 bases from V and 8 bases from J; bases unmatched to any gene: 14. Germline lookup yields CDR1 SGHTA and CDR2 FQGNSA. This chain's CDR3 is CASSTRQGPLSGYTF. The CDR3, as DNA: TGTGCCAGCAGCACCCGACAGGGACCCTTATCCGGCTACACCTTC. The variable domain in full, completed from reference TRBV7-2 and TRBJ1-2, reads GAGVSQSPSNKVTEKGKDVELRCDPISGHTALYWYRQSLGQGLEFLIYFQGNSAPDKSGLPSDRFSAERTGGSVSTLTIQRTQQEDSAVYLCASSTRQGPLSGYTFGSGTRLTVV.

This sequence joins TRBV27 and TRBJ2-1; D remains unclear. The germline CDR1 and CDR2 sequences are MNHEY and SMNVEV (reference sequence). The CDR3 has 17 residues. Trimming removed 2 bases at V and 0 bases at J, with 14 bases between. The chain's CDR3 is CASSLALGRSSYNEQFF. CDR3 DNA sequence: TGTGCCAGCAGTTTAGCGTTGGGCCGTAGCTCCTACAATGAGCAGTTCTTC.

As DNA, the CDR3 is TGCGCCAGCAGCTTGGGACGACTAGCGGTTCCAAGGGGGGCAGATACGCAGTATTTT. This codes for CASSLGRLAVPRGADTQYF. This chain links TRBV5-1 with TRBJ2-3, with 9 bases identical to TRBD2. The length of the CDR3 is 19 residues. V lost 0 bases, J lost 4 bases, and 15 bases stayed unmatched. Germline V gene sequence: CDR1 SGHRS, CDR2 YFSETQ.

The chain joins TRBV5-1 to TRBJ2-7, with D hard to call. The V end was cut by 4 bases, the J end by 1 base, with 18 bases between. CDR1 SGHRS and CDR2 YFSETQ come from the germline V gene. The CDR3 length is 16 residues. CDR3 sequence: CASSPTRGSISYEQYF. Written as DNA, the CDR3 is TGCGCCAGCAGCCCAACCCGTGGTAGCATATCCTACGAGCAGTACTTC. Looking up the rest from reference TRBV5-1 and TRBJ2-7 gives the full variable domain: KAGVTQTPRYLIKTRGQQVTLSCSPISGHRSVSWYQQTPGQGLQFLFEYFSETQRNKGNFPGRFSGRQFSNSRSEMNVSTLELGDSALYLCASSPTRGSISYEQYFGPGTRLTVT.

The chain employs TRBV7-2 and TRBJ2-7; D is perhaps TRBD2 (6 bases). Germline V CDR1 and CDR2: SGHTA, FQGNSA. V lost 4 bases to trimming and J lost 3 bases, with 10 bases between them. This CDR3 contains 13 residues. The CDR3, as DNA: TGTGCCAGCAGCTCCCAGACTAGCTACGAGCAGTACTTC. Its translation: CASSSQTSYEQYF.

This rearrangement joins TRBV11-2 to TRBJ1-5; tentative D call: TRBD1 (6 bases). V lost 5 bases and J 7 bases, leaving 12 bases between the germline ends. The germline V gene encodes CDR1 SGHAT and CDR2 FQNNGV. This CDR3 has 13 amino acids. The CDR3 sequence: CASSEGGAQPQHF. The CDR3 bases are TGTGCCAGCAGCGAGGGGGGGGCGCAGCCCCAGCATTTT.

CDR3 sequence: CASSLSRGIDIQYF. The CDR3 coding sequence is TGTGCCAGCAGCTTATCCAGGGGGATAGACATTCAGTACTTC. The chain carries TRBV7-2 and TRBJ2-4; 7 nucleotides align to TRBD1. The CDR3 totals 14 residues. Germline V gene lookup returns CDR1 SGHTA and CDR2 FQGNSA. V was pared by 2 bases and J by 8 bases, with 6 bases of the junction left unmatched.

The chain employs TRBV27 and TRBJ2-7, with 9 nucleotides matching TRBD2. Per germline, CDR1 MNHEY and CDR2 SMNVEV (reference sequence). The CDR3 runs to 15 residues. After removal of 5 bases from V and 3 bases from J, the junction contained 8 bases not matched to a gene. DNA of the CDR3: TGTGCCAGCAGTGCGCCGGGACTAGCTGGCTACGAGCAGTACTTC. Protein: CASSAPGLAGYEQYF.

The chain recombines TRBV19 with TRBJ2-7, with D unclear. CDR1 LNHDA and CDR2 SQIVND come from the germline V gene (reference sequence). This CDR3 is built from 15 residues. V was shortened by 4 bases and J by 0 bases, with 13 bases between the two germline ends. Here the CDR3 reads CASSRSVLSSYEQYF. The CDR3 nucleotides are TGTGCCAGTAGTAGGTCGGTCCTTAGCTCCTACGAGCAGTACTTC.

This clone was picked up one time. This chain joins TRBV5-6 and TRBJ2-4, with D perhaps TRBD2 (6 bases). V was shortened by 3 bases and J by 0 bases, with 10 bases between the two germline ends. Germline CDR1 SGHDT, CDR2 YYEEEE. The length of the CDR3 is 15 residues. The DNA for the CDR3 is TGTGCCAGCAGCTACGGGACTCTAGCCAAAAACATTCAGTACTTC. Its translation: CASSYGTLAKNIQYF.

Here the CDR3 reads CASSRDRASAFF. In DNA form, the CDR3 reads TGTGCCAGCAGCCGGGACAGGGCTTCAGCTTTCTTT. The J gene is TRBJ1-1, the V gene TRBV7-2, with 9 nucleotides matching TRBD1. Trimming cost V 5 bases and J 10 bases; bases outside gene matches: 5. Germline CDR1 reads SGHTA; CDR2 reads FQGNSA. The CDR3 totals 12 residues.

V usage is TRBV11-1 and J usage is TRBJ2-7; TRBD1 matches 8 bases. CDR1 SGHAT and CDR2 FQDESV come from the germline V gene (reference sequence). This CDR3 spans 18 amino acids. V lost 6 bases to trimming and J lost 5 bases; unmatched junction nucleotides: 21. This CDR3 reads CASSPDRGPSGWRDEQYF. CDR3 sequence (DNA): TGTGCCAGCAGTCCCGACAGGGGCCCCTCGGGGTGGAGGGACGAGCAGTACTTC. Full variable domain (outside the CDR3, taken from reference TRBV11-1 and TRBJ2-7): EAEVAQSPRYKITEKSQAVAFWCDPISGHATLYWYRQILGQGPELLVQFQDESVVDDSQLPKDRFSAERLKGVDSTLKIQPAELGDSAMYLCASSPDRGPSGWRDEQYFGPGTRLTVT.

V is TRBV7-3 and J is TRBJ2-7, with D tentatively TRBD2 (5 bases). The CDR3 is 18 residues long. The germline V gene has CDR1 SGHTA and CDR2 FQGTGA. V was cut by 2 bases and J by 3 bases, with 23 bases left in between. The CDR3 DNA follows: TGTGCCAGCAGCTTATCTATAAAGAGGGCGGGCTTTCACTACGAGCAGTACTTC. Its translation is CASSLSIKRAGFHYEQYF.

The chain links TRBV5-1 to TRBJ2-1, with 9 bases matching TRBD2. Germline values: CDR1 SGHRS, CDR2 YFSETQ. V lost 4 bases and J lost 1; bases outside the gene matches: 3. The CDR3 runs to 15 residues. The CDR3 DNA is TGCGCCAGCAGCGCAGCGGGGGGTTCCTACAATGAGCAGTTCTTC. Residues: CASSAAGGSYNEQFF.

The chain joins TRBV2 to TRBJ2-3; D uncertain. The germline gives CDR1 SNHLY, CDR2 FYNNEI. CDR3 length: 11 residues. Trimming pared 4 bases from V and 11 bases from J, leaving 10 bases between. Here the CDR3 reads CASSVAGEQYF. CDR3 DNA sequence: TGTGCCAGCAGTGTAGCTGGAGAGCAGTATTTT.

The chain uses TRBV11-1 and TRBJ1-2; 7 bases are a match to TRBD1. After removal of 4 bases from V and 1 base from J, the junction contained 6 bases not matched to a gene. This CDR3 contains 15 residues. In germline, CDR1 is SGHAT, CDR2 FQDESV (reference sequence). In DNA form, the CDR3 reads TGTGCCAGCAGCTCGCCCCGACAGGGTAACTATGGCTACACCTTC. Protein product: CASSSPRQGNYGYTF. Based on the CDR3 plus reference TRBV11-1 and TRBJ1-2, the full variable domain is EAEVAQSPRYKITEKSQAVAFWCDPISGHATLYWYRQILGQGPELLVQFQDESVVDDSQLPKDRFSAERLKGVDSTLKIQPAELGDSAMYLCASSSPRQGNYGYTFGSGTRLTVV.

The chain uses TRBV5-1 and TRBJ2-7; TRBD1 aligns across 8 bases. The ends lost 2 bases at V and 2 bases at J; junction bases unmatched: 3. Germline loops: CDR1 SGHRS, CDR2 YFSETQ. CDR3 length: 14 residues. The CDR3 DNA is TGCGCCAGCAGCTTCCGGACAGGGACCTACGAGCAGTACTTC. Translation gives CASSFRTGTYEQYF.

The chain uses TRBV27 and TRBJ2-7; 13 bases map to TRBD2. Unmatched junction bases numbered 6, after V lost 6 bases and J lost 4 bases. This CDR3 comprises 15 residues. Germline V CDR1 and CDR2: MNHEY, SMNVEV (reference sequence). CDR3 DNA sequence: TGTGCCAGCAGGGCCGGGACTAGCGGGGCATACGAGCAGTACTTC. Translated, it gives CASRAGTSGAYEQYF.

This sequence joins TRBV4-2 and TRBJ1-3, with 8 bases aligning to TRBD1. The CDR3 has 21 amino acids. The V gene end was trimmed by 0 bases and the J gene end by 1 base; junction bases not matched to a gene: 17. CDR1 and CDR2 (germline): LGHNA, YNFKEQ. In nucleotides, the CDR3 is TGTGCCAGCAGCCAAGAAGTTGGGGGCAGGGGGCGAGTAGTATCTGGAAACACCATATATTTT. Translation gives CASSQEVGGRGRVVSGNTIYF.

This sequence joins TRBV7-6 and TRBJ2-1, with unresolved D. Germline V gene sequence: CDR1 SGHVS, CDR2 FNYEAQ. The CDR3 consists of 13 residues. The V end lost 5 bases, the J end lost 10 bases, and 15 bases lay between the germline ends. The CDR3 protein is CASSPPGVVEQFF. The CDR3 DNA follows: TGTGCCAGCAGCCCACCCGGAGTAGTGGAGCAGTTCTTC.

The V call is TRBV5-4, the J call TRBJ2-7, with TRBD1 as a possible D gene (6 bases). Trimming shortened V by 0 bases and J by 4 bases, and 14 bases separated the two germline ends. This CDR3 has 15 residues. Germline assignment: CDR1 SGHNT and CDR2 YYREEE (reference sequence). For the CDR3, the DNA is TGTGCCAGCAGCTTGGAGCAGGGGCTGAATTACGAGCAGTACTTC. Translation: CASSLEQGLNYEQYF.

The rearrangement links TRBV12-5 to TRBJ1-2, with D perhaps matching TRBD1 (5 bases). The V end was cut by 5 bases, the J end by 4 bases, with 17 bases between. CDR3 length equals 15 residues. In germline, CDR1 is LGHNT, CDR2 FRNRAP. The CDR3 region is CASGPPGGGLYGYTF. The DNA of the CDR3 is TGTGCTAGTGGTCCTCCCGGTGGGGGACTCTATGGCTACACCTTC.

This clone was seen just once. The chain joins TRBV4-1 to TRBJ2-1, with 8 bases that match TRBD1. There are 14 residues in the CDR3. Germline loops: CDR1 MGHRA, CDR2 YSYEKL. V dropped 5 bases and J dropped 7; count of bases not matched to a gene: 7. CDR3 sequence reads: CASSWTGMLNEQFF. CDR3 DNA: TGCGCCAGCAGCTGGACAGGGATGCTGAATGAGCAGTTCTTC.

The CDR3 DNA reads TGTGCCAGCAGCACCGTGATCGGGAGAATGGAAGATACGCAGTATTTT. Translation: CASSTVIGRMEDTQYF. The chain combines TRBV11-2 with TRBJ2-3, with a weak D call TRBD2 (6 bases). V was trimmed by 5 bases and J by 5 bases, leaving 20 bases between them. CDR1 and CDR2 from the germline V gene are SGHAT and FQNNGV. This CDR3 is 16 amino acids long.

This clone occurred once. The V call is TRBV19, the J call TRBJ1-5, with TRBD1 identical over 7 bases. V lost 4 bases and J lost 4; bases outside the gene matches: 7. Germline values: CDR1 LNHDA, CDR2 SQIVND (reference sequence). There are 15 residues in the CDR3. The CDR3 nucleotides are TGTGCCAGTAGTACCGGAGACAGGGAGAATCAGCCCCAGCATTTT. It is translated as CASSTGDRENQPQHF.

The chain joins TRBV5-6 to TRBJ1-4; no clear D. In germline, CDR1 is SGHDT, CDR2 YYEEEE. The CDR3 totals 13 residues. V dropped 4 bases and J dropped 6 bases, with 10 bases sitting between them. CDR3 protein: CASSRRGDEKLFF. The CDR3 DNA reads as TGTGCCAGCAGCCGTCGGGGAGATGAAAAACTGTTTTTT.

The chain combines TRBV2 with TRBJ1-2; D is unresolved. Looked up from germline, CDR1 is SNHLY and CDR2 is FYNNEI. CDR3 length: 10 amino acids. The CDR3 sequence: CVPAGYGYTF. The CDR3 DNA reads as TGTGTCCCCGCGGGGTATGGCTACACCTTC.